Each of the 18 T cell receptor beta chains below was sequenced from the same sample in a study of control samples from healthy donors and cancer patients (TCRdb year 2020). The method was the immunoSEQ multiplex PCR assay. TCRdb carries this immuneACCESS record with in-frame sequences only. Its versions omit some clonotypes, under half of them owing to an unresolved V gene in the studies checked, with the rest unexplained. This sample gives approximately 86,000 clones in total; about 89% of them show up just once. In total, the top ten clones hold 20% to 25% of the sample. Sequencing was performed on blood. These receptors were collected from a man between 25 and 39 years old in good health.

The chain is built from TRBV6-5 and TRBJ1-2; tentative D call: TRBD1 (5 bases). The CDR3 consists of 12 residues. V dropped 8 bases and J dropped 4 bases, with 11 bases sitting between them. Germline V gene sequence: CDR1 MNHEY, CDR2 SVGAGI. In DNA, the CDR3 is TGTGCCAGCGGAGAGGGGCGCTATGGCTACACCTTC. This translates into CASGEGRYGYTF.

CDR3 sequence (DNA): TGCAGCGTTGGGCTAGCGGGGGGTTTGCAAGAGACCCAGTACTTC. This codes for CSVGLAGGLQETQYF. The rearrangement joins TRBV29-1 to TRBJ2-5; 11 bases align to TRBD2. The germline CDR1 and CDR2 sequences are SQVTM and ANQGSEA. This CDR3 region has 15 residues. The V segment lost 4 bases and the J segment 2 bases; nucleotides outside the gene matches: 6.

The chain is built from TRBV7-2 and TRBJ1-5; TRBD1 agrees at 9 bases. The CDR3 sequence is 14 residues long. Germline CDR1 reads SGHTA; CDR2 reads FQGNSA. V shed 6 bases and J 5 bases; nucleotides not matched to a gene: 5. In DNA form, the CDR3 reads TGTGCCAGCAGTTCGGACAGGGGAGATCAGCCCCAGCATTTT. The encoded protein is CASSSDRGDQPQHF.

This clone came up a few times. The gene calls are TRBV6-1 and TRBJ1-5, with a tentative D call TRBD1 (6 bases). The CDR3 has 14 amino acids. V was cut by 3 bases and J by 6 bases, with 12 bases left in between. The germline CDR1 and CDR2 sequences are MNHNS and SASEGT. CDR3 amino acids: CASSEGGAGQPQHF. CDR3 DNA: TGTGCCAGCAGTGAGGGGGGCGCGGGTCAGCCCCAGCATTTT.

The chain is built from TRBV5-5 and TRBJ1-2; D not certain. Germline lookup yields CDR1 SGHKS and CDR2 YYEKEE (reference sequence). Trimming removed 0 bases at V and 5 bases at J, with 8 bases between. This CDR3 contains 13 residues. The CDR3 region is CASSLATDYGYTF. In DNA form, the CDR3 reads TGTGCCAGCAGCTTGGCGACGGATTATGGCTACACCTTC.

The genes are TRBV14 and TRBJ1-1; D remains ambiguous. Germline V CDR1 and CDR2: SGHDN, FVKESK. The CDR3 has 12 residues. V dropped 4 bases and J dropped 5 bases, with 8 bases sitting between them. Written as DNA, the CDR3 is TGTGCCAGCAGCCCACCTGGGACTGAAGCTTTCTTT. It yields the protein CASSPPGTEAFF.

The V call is TRBV5-1, the J call TRBJ1-2; D not certain. V lost 0 bases and J lost 4, with 16 bases in between. The germline V gene encodes CDR1 SGHRS and CDR2 YFSETQ. This CDR3 has 16 amino acids. CDR3: CASSLGRVPTIYGYTF. The CDR3 DNA reads as TGCGCCAGCAGCTTGGGTCGGGTCCCTACAATCTATGGCTACACCTTC. Full variable domain (remainder filled in from reference TRBV5-1 and TRBJ1-2): KAGVTQTPRYLIKTRGQQVTLSCSPISGHRSVSWYQQTPGQGLQFLFEYFSETQRNKGNFPGRFSGRQFSNSRSEMNVSTLELGDSALYLCASSLGRVPTIYGYTFGSGTRLTVV.

The chain employs TRBV19 and TRBJ2-3, with D perhaps TRBD1 (6 bases). Trimming cost V 4 bases and J 0 bases, with 14 bases left between them. Looked up from germline, CDR1 is LNHDA and CDR2 is SQIVND (reference sequence). The CDR3 length is 16 residues. The CDR3 coding sequence is TGTGCCAGTAGTACCAGGGGTCGTACGAGCACAGATACGCAGTATTTT. Translated, it gives CASSTRGRTSTDTQYF.

This chain uses TRBV6-4 with TRBJ1-1, with a possible D match to TRBD1 (5 bases). The germline V gene has CDR1 MRHNA and CDR2 SNTAGT. Trimming removed 2 bases at V and 5 bases at J, with 9 bases between. This CDR3 is built from 13 residues. Here the CDR3 reads CASSDQGFTEAFF. CDR3 coding DNA: TGTGCCAGCAGTGACCAGGGCTTTACTGAAGCTTTCTTT.

The rearrangement joins TRBV24-1 to TRBJ2-3; D gene uncertain. CDR1 is KGHDR, CDR2 SFDVKD, per germline. The CDR3 spans 15 residues. Between the trimmed V and J ends, which lost 5 bases and 3 bases, there was a span of 14 bases. CDR3 coding DNA: TGTGCCACCAGTGCCAACACCCCTCTGACAGATACGCAGTATTTT. This sequence encodes CATSANTPLTDTQYF.

This rearrangement joins TRBV10-3 to TRBJ1-5; 8 bases are shared with TRBD1. The CDR3 totals 14 residues. After removal of 6 bases from V and 4 bases from J, the junction contained 5 bases not matched to a gene. From germline, CDR1 is ENHRY and CDR2 SYGVKD. CDR3 protein: CAISSQGGNQPQHF. DNA of the CDR3: TGTGCCATCAGCTCACAGGGGGGAAATCAGCCCCAGCATTTT.

The V gene is TRBV5-8, the J gene TRBJ2-1, with 15 positions matching TRBD2. V trimming: 4 bases; J trimming: 15 bases; junction bases outside the gene matches: 8. This CDR3 region has 14 residues. Germline CDR1 reads SGHTS; CDR2 reads YDEGEE. The CDR3 sequence is CASSLGLAGGPTFF. CDR3 in DNA: TGTGCCAGCAGCCTTGGACTAGCGGGGGGGCCAACGTTCTTC.

The chain links TRBV7-6 to TRBJ2-5; D gene ambiguous. V lost 4 bases and J lost 1, with 7 bases in between. This CDR3 spans 13 amino acids. Germline CDR1 reads SGHVS; CDR2 reads FNYEAQ. CDR3 bases: TGTGCCAGCAGCTCCCCGTCCCAAGAGACCCAGTACTTC. Protein sequence: CASSSPSQETQYF.

This clone was observed a handful of times. V usage is TRBV3-1 (or the pseudogene TRBV3-2) and J usage is TRBJ1-2, with D possibly matching TRBD1 (5 bases). Germline CDR1 LGHDT, CDR2 YNNKEL (reference sequence). The CDR3 contains 15 residues. Trimming took 6 bases from V and 0 from J, leaving 14 bases between them. CDR3 region: CASRARDLANYGYTF. CDR3 nucleotides: TGTGCCAGCAGGGCCCGGGACCTAGCTAACTATGGCTACACCTTC.

This chain links TRBV10-3 with TRBJ2-2; TRBD2 matches at 10 bases. The CDR3 runs 19 residues. Germline values: CDR1 ENHRY, CDR2 SYGVKD. The V and J ends lost 4 bases and 3 bases, in that order; junction bases with no gene match: 14. The CDR3 loop is CAISALSYSGGVYTGELFF. The CDR3 nucleotides read TGTGCCATCAGTGCCCTTTCGTACAGCGGGGGGGTGTACACCGGGGAGCTGTTTTTT.

The J gene is TRBJ2-1, the V gene TRBV19, with D possibly being TRBD1 or TRBD2 (5 bases each). Germline V gives CDR1 LNHDA, CDR2 SQIVND (reference sequence). The V gene lost 8 bases and the J gene lost 2 bases, with 13 bases spanning the gap. The CDR3 is made up of 14 amino acids. In DNA, the CDR3 is TGTGCCAGTTTCGGGGCAGGGACCTACAATGAGCAGTTCTTC. Residues: CASFGAGTYNEQFF.

This sequence joins TRBV5-5 and TRBJ2-5; no clear D. CDR3 length: 16 amino acids. CDR1 and CDR2 from the germline V gene are SGHKS and YYEKEE (reference sequence). Trimming shortened V by 0 bases and J by 0 bases, and 12 bases separated the two germline ends. For the CDR3, the DNA is TGTGCCAGCAGCTTGGGGGCAGGCGCGTACCAAGAGACCCAGTACTTC. Protein: CASSLGAGAYQETQYF.

As DNA, the CDR3 is TGTGCCAGACTGGGACCGCCCCGGAGGTACGTC. This codes for CARLGPPRRYV. The chain has TRBV5-6 and TRBJ2-7; D is possibly TRBD1 or TRBD2 (5 bases each). The CDR3 has 11 residues. Germline CDR1 SGHDT, CDR2 YYEEEE. V lost 8 bases and J 12 bases, leaving 18 bases between the germline ends.